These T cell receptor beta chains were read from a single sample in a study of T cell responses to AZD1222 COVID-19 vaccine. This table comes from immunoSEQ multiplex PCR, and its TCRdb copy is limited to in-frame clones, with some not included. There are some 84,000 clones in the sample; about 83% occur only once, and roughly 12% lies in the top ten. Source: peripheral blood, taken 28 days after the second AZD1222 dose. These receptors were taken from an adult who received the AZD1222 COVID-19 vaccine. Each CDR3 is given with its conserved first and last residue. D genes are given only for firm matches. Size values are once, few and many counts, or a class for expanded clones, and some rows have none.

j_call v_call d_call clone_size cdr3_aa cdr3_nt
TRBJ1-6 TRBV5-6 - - CASSLGYNSPLHF TGTGCCAGCAGCTTGGGATATAATTCACCCCTCCACTTT
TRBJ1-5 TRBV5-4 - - CASSLFGSNQPQHF TGTGCCAGCAGCTTGTTCGGGAGCAATCAGCCCCAGCATTTT
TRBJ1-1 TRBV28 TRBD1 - CASRAVRDRANEAFF TGTGCCAGCAGAGCGGTCCGGGACAGGGCTAATGAAGCTTTCTTT
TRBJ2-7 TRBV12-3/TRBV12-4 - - CASRVTGHYEQYF TGTGCCAGCAGGGTGACAGGACACTACGAGCAGTACTTC
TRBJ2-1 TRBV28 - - CATKRTALLYNEQFF TGTGCCACCAAGAGGACAGCTTTACTCTACAATGAGCAGTTCTTC
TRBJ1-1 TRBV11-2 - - CASSFAENTEAFF TGTGCCAGCAGCTTCGCAGAGAACACTGAAGCTTTCTTT
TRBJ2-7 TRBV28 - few CASSLRQIYEQYF TGTGCCAGCAGTTTGCGGCAGATCTACGAGCAGTACTTC
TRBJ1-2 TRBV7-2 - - CASSLVKGSSYGYTF TGTGCCAGCAGCTTAGTGAAAGGTTCCTCCTATGGCTACACCTTC
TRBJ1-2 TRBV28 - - CASLQNNYGYTF TGTGCCAGCCTCCAAAATAACTATGGCTACACCTTC
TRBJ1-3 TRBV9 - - CASSERVGYPTTSGNTIYF TGTGCCAGCAGCGAGAGGGTGGGGTATCCGACTACTTCTGGAAACACCATATATTTT
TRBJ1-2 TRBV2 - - CASSGREEGYTF TGTGCCAGCAGCGGCAGGGAAGAGGGCTACACCTTC
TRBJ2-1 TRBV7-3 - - CASSLIGSEGGEQFF TGTGCCAGCAGCTTAATTGGCTCCGAGGGCGGTGAGCAGTTCTTC
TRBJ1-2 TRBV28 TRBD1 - CASSSPGTGDSGYTF TGTGCCAGCAGTTCGCCCGGGACAGGGGATTCTGGCTACACCTTC
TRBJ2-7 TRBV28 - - CASSLASYEQYF TGTGCCAGCAGTTTGGCCTCCTACGAGCAGTACTTC
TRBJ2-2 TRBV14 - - CASSQDHTGELFF TGTGCCAGCAGCCAAGACCACACCGGGGAGCTGTTTTTT
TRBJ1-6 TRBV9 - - CASSVDPGMNSPLHF TGTGCCAGCAGCGTAGACCCAGGGATGAATTCACCCCTCCACTTT
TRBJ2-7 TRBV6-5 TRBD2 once CASSTGTSGAEQYF TGTGCCAGCAGTACAGGGACTAGCGGAGCCGAGCAGTACTTC
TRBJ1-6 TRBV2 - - CASSYLSGLNSPLHF TGTGCCAGCAGTTACCTTTCGGGTTTGAATTCACCCCTCCACTTT
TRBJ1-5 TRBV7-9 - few CASSTKWDLKPQHF TGTGCCAGCAGCACAAAGTGGGATCTTAAGCCCCAGCATTTT
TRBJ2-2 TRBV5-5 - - CASSFDRGGAPRAGELFF TGTGCCAGCAGCTTTGATCGAGGTGGAGCGCCCCGAGCCGGGGAGCTGTTTTTT
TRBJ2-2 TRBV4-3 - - CASSQDVGRPGTGELFF TGCGCCAGCAGCCAAGATGTTGGCAGGCCGGGCACCGGGGAGCTGTTTTTT
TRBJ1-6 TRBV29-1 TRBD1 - CSVKTGASNSPLHF TGCAGCGTTAAGACAGGGGCGTCTAATTCACCCCTCCACTTT
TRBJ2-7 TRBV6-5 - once CASSYSAGWGYEQYF TGTGCCAGCAGTTACTCGGCAGGGTGGGGGTACGAGCAGTACTTC
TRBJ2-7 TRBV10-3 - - CAANPRDGDEQYF TGTGCCGCTAACCCCAGGGACGGGGACGAGCAGTACTTC
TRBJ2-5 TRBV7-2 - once CASSLVADPQETQYF TGTGCCAGCAGCTTAGTGGCAGATCCCCAAGAGACCCAGTACTTC
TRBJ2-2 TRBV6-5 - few CASSYWGGELFF TGTGCCAGCAGTTATTGGGGGGGGGAGCTGTTTTTT
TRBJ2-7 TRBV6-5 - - CASSYPGTNYEQYF TGTGCCAGCAGTTACCCCGGGACAAACTACGAGCAGTACTTC
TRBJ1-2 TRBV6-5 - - CASSSTEQLYGYTF TGTGCCAGCAGTTCCACCGAGCAGCTCTATGGCTACACCTTC
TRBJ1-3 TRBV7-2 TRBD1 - CASSLTGVGNTIYF TGTGCCAGCAGCCTTACAGGGGTCGGAAACACCATATATTTT
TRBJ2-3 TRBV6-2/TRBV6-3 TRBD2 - CASSYLAGDYTDTQYF TGTGCCAGCAGTTACCTAGCGGGGGACTACACAGATACGCAGTATTTT
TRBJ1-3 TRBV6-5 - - CATASGRSGNTIYF TGTGCCACCGCGAGTGGGCGATCGGGAAACACCATATATTTT
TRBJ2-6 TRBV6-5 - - CASSYREVGANVLTF TGTGCCAGCAGTTACAGGGAGGTAGGGGCCAACGTCCTGACTTTC
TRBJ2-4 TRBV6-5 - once CASSYSRGNKNIQYF TGTGCCAGCAGTTACTCGCGAGGGAACAAAAACATTCAGTACTTC
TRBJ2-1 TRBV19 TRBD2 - CASSKGLAGGYNEQFF TGTGCCAGTAGCAAGGGACTAGCGGGGGGTTACAATGAGCAGTTCTTC
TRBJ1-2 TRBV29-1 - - CSVEDLGTDNYGYTF TGCAGCGTTGAAGATCTAGGCACAGATAACTATGGCTACACCTTC
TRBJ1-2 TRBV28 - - CASSTVSRTDYGYTF TGTGCCAGCAGTACGGTCTCCCGGACAGACTATGGCTACACCTTC
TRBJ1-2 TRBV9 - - CASSVESSSYGYTF TGTGCCAGCAGCGTAGAATCCAGCAGCTATGGCTACACCTTC
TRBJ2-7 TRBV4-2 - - CASSQARDLGYEQYF TGTGCCAGCAGCCAAGCTCGGGACCTCGGTTACGAGCAGTACTTC
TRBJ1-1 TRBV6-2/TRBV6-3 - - CASSHPGDTEAFF TGTGCCAGCAGTCACCCAGGGGACACTGAAGCTTTCTTT
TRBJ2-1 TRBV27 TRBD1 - CASSSLGTGNNNEQFF TGTGCCAGCAGTTCCCTTGGGACAGGGAATAACAATGAGCAGTTCTTC
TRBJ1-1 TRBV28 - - CASTNYGGESEAFF TGTGCCAGCACTAACTACGGGGGCGAAAGTGAAGCTTTCTTT
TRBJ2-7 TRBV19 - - CASSIGGGPRSYEQYF TGTGCCAGTAGTATAGGAGGGGGGCCCCGCTCCTACGAGCAGTACTTC